This TCR beta chain is drawn from a study of T cell changes during pregnancy in multiple sclerosis. The germline V gene encodes CDR1 DFQATT and CDR2 SNEGSKA (reference sequence). The CDR3 is made up of 11 amino acids. V lost 3 bases and J 5 bases, leaving 8 bases between the germline ends. TCRdb's table, derived via immunoSEQ multiplex PCR, lists solely in-frame clones and lacks some. The profile shows around 59,000 clones, 90% to 95% of them singletons. The count of this clone is one. This TCR derives from a female donor with multiple sclerosis, enrolled in a pregnancy study. The chain joins TRBV20-1 to TRBJ2-7, with D possibly being TRBD2 (5 bases). Sample: CD8+ T cells from peripheral blood mononuclear cells, taken in the second trimester of pregnancy. The CDR3, as DNA: TGCAGTGCTAGTGAGGGTCACGAGCAGTACTTC. Encoded protein: CSASEGHEQYF.